What follows are 25 T cell receptor beta chains derived from one specimen sequenced in a study of T cell responses to AZD1222 COVID-19 vaccine (TCRdb year 2021). The library relied on the immunoSEQ multiplex PCR assay. The immuneACCESS repertoire file appears here via TCRdb, limited to in-frame rearrangements. These files lack a portion of the clones; in checked studies, under half of the deficit traces to unresolved V genes, and the cause of the others is not known. The sample contains about 130,000 clones, more than 80% of them found a single time. The top ten constitute under 5% of the sample. The time point label on this specimen signifies: baseline before first vaccination. The sample in question was peripheral blood, obtained on day 0 of AZD1222 vaccination. Receptors originate from an adult in good health.

This chain links TRBV11-3 with TRBJ2-3; D uncertain. Germline-derived CDR1 and CDR2 are SGHNT and YENEEA. The CDR3 consists of 13 residues. V was cut by 4 bases and J by 6 bases, with 11 bases left in between. CDR3 protein: CASSSSFADTQYF. CDR3 in DNA: TGTGCCAGCAGCTCCTCATTTGCGGATACGCAGTATTTT.

The chain is built from TRBV3-1 (or the pseudogene TRBV3-2) and TRBJ1-5; D gene unclear. The CDR3 spans 14 residues. V was clipped by 1 base and J by 7 bases, with 11 bases between them. The V gene's germline CDR1 is LGHDT and CDR2 YNNKEL (reference sequence). The CDR3 region is CASSQGRAGQPQHF. CDR3 bases: TGTGCCAGCAGCCAAGGGAGGGCGGGACAGCCCCAGCATTTT.

The V and J genes are TRBV24-1 and TRBJ1-1, with a tentative D call TRBD1 (5 bases). The CDR3 length is 13 residues. Trimming removed 6 bases from V and 1 base from J, with 8 bases in between. CDR1 and CDR2 (germline): KGHDR, SFDVKD. The CDR3 reads CATSSGGNTEAFF. As DNA, the CDR3 is TGTGCCACCAGTAGTGGGGGGAACACTGAAGCTTTCTTT.

This clone appeared once. This sequence joins TRBV5-1 and TRBJ1-3; a possible D gene is TRBD1 (5 bases). V lost 0 bases and J lost 1, with 14 bases in between. The CDR3 has 17 residues. Per the germline V gene, CDR1 is SGHRS and CDR2 is YFSETQ. In DNA form, the CDR3 reads TGCGCCAGCAGCTTGGTGGCAGGGAGGGGATCTGGAAACACCATATATTTT. Protein product: CASSLVAGRGSGNTIYF.

This clone appeared a single time. This chain uses TRBV30 with TRBJ2-2, with D unclear. The germline gives CDR1 GTSNPN, CDR2 SVGIG (reference sequence). The CDR3 has 15 amino acids. The ends were cut back, 1 base at V and 2 bases at J, with 11 bases in the middle. CDR3 sequence (DNA): TGTGCCTGGAGTGGCACCTCATATAACACCGGGGAGCTGTTTTTT. This translates into CAWSGTSYNTGELFF.

CDR3 region: CASSPTGNQPQHF. The CDR3 DNA is TGTGCCAGCTCACCAACCGGGAATCAGCCCCAGCATTTT. The chain carries TRBV18 and TRBJ1-5; D gene uncertain. V was shortened by 2 bases and J by 4 bases, with 6 bases between the two germline ends. The CDR3 length is 13 residues. Germline V gene lookup returns CDR1 KGHSH and CDR2 LQKENI.

This chain connects TRBV7-8 to TRBJ2-2; perhaps D is TRBD1 or TRBD2 (5 bases each). The length of the CDR3 is 18 residues. Trimming stripped 0 bases from V and 3 bases from J, with 17 bases between. Germline V CDR1 and CDR2: SGHVS, FQNEAQ. The CDR3 nucleotides read TGTGCCAGCAGCTTAGCGAGGAGGAACAGGCGACACACCGGGGAGCTGTTTTTT. Encoded protein: CASSLARRNRRHTGELFF.

The genes are TRBV6-5 and TRBJ1-1; TRBD1 agrees at 7 bases. This CDR3 contains 14 residues. V lost 5 bases to trimming and J lost 4 bases; unmatched junction nucleotides: 7. Germline V gives CDR1 MNHEY, CDR2 SVGAGI. Here the CDR3 reads CASSPTGVGTEAFF. In nucleotides, the CDR3 is TGTGCCAGCAGTCCAACAGGGGTCGGCACTGAAGCTTTCTTT.

The chain uses TRBV28 and TRBJ1-2; 9 bases are shared with TRBD1. CDR3 length: 17 residues. Trimming took 5 bases from V and 7 from J; bases not matched to a gene: 17. Germline assignment: CDR1 MDHEN and CDR2 SYDVKM. CDR3 region: CASSEKLGGQGLGGYTF. CDR3 nucleotides: TGTGCCAGCAGTGAGAAATTAGGGGGACAGGGACTAGGTGGCTACACCTTC.

The count of this clone is one. This chain joins TRBV6-2 or TRBV6-3 and TRBJ1-2; D unresolved. V lost 5 bases to trimming and J lost 6 bases, with 13 bases between them. The CDR3 extends over 13 amino acids. CDR1 is MNHEY, CDR2 SVGEGT, per germline. CDR3 nucleotide sequence: TGTGCCAGCAGTCCCCGGAGGATGCATGGCTACACCTTC. It codes for CASSPRRMHGYTF.

The CDR3, as DNA: TGTGCCAGCACCGAGCTTATCCAGGACAATGAGCAGTTCTTC. Translated, it gives CASTELIQDNEQFF. V usage is TRBV11-2 and J usage is TRBJ2-1; D is unclear. Germline V gene sequence: CDR1 SGHAT, CDR2 FQNNGV. Trimming pared 7 bases from V and 5 bases from J, leaving 15 bases between. The CDR3 is 14 amino acids.

The V gene is TRBV27, the J gene TRBJ2-7; D uncertain. This CDR3 has 13 amino acids. Germline V gene sequence: CDR1 MNHEY, CDR2 SMNVEV (reference sequence). Trimming cost V 4 bases and J 4 bases, with 11 bases left between them. The CDR3 protein is CASSSNAVYEQYF. In DNA form, the CDR3 reads TGTGCCAGCAGTTCCAACGCAGTGTACGAGCAGTACTTC.

This sequence joins TRBV28 and TRBJ1-5; TRBD1 matches 8 bases. The CDR3 is 15 amino acids. Trimming took 8 bases from V and 6 from J; bases not matched to a gene: 12. Germline lookup yields CDR1 MDHEN and CDR2 SYDVKM. The CDR3 protein is CASAGQGAPSQPQHF. The CDR3 bases are TGTGCCAGCGCGGGGCAGGGGGCGCCTAGTCAGCCCCAGCATTTT.

This clone showed up just a few times. The rearrangement joins TRBV12-3 or TRBV12-4 to TRBJ1-2; no definite D call. The length of the CDR3 is 12 residues. V shed 2 bases and J shed 4 bases, with 5 bases lying between them. In DNA form, the CDR3 reads TGTGCCAGCAGTTTAATTGCCTATGGCTACACCTTC. It specifies CASSLIAYGYTF.

The chain recombines TRBV25-1 with TRBJ2-1, with D unresolved. V was cut by 4 bases and J by 1 base, with 11 bases left in between. Germline assignment: CDR1 MGHDK and CDR2 SYGVNS. This CDR3 is built from 15 residues. For the CDR3, the DNA is TGTGCCAGCAGTGGGTCGCGCGGTTCCTACAATGAGCAGTTCTTC. Its protein product is CASSGSRGSYNEQFF.

In the case of this clone: An end of the junction does not agree with germline; a read error may underlie this. The V call is TRBV29-1, the J call TRBJ1-6; D unresolved. The CDR3 consists of 15 residues. CDR1 SQVTM and CDR2 ANQGSEA come from the germline V gene. CDR3 nucleotide sequence: TGCAGCGTTATGGAAATCGGACTCTATCATTCACCCCTCCACTTT. It specifies CSVMEIGLYHSPLHF.

The chain is built from TRBV6-1 and TRBJ1-1; possibly TRBD1 for D (5 bases). The CDR3 sequence is 13 residues long. V was trimmed by 2 bases and J by 5 bases, leaving 9 bases between them. Per germline, CDR1 MNHNS and CDR2 SASEGT. The DNA for the CDR3 is TGTGCCAGCAGTGAAATGGGGGATACTGAAGCTTTCTTT. Residues: CASSEMGDTEAFF.

The gene calls are TRBV27 and TRBJ2-3; TRBD2 aligns across 9 bases. The CDR3 totals 19 residues. From germline, CDR1 is MNHEY and CDR2 SMNVEV (reference sequence). V lost 5 bases to trimming and J lost 4 bases; unmatched junction nucleotides: 19. The CDR3 is CASSRGTSRSRPEADTQYF. CDR3 sequence (DNA): TGTGCCAGCAGTCGCGGGACTAGCCGGTCACGCCCAGAAGCAGATACGCAGTATTTT.

The chain joins TRBV29-1 to TRBJ2-7; 10 nucleotides match TRBD2. The trim removed 6 bases at V and 0 bases at J, leaving 14 bases unmatched. The germline V gene encodes CDR1 SQVTM and CDR2 ANQGSEA. This CDR3 is 17 amino acids long. CDR3 bases: TGCAGCGTGTTGGGGCTAGCGGGGGTGAGGAGCTCCTACGAGCAGTACTTC. Amino acids: CSVLGLAGVRSSYEQYF.

The chain uses TRBV7-2 and TRBJ1-6; maybe TRBD1 (5 bases). CDR1 is SGHTA and CDR2 is FQGNSA in the germline V gene. CDR3 length equals 16 residues. V dropped 3 bases and J dropped 3 bases, with 12 bases sitting between them. The CDR3 reads CASSFGGVFYNSPLHF. In DNA form, the CDR3 reads TGTGCCAGCAGCTTCGGGGGGGTCTTCTATAATTCACCCCTCCACTTT.

The chain employs TRBV2 and TRBJ2-5, with a weak D call TRBD1 (7 bases). Trimming took 4 bases from V and 4 from J, leaving 19 bases between them. This CDR3 is built from 16 residues. Germline lookup yields CDR1 SNHLY and CDR2 FYNNEI. The CDR3 bases are TGTGCCAGCAGTGCCTCCGGGGCAGGGGGGCGAGAGACCCAGTACTTC. It encodes CASSASGAGGRETQYF.

CDR3 residues: CASSGPGGPDQPQHF. The CDR3 DNA reads as TGTGCCAGCAGCGGGCCGGGGGGACCTGATCAGCCCCAGCATTTT. The rearrangement links TRBV6-5 to TRBJ1-5; D is perhaps TRBD1 (5 bases). V dropped 6 bases and J dropped 5 bases, with 17 bases sitting between them. Germline CDR1 MNHEY, CDR2 SVGAGI. The CDR3 length is 15 residues.

This chain uses TRBV12-3 or TRBV12-4 with TRBJ1-2; perhaps TRBD1 as D (6 bases). The V and J ends lost 5 bases and 4 bases respectively, with 11 bases between them. The CDR3 runs 13 residues. CDR3 protein: CASSTTGSYGYTF. The DNA of the CDR3 is TGTGCCAGCAGTACCACAGGGAGCTATGGCTACACCTTC.

This clone showed up just a few times. The V and J genes are TRBV27 and TRBJ1-5; D is unclear. Trimming removed 5 bases from V and 0 bases from J, with 14 bases in between. Per the germline V gene, CDR1 is MNHEY and CDR2 is SMNVEV (reference sequence). The CDR3 loop spans 16 amino acids. Written as DNA, the CDR3 is TGTGCCAGCAGTGCGACCAGAGAATATAGCAATCAGCCCCAGCATTTT. As protein: CASSATREYSNQPQHF.

The chain joins TRBV19 to TRBJ1-5; the D gene is possibly TRBD1 (5 bases). The CDR3 totals 13 residues. Trimming pared 5 bases from V and 9 bases from J, leaving 14 bases between. CDR1 LNHDA and CDR2 SQIVND come from the germline V gene (reference sequence). The CDR3 loop is CASSPPGGRPQHF. The CDR3 DNA is TGTGCCAGTAGTCCTCCGGGGGGGAGGCCCCAGCATTTT.